This TCR beta chain appears in the sequencing data of a study of T cells in women clearing cervical HPV infection. Germline V gene sequence: CDR1 GTSNPN, CDR2 SVGIG (reference sequence). V dropped 3 bases and J dropped 0 bases, with 12 bases sitting between them. The length of the CDR3 is 16 residues. For this clone: Read sequence stops 3 residues before the CDR3 end, and the germline J gene provides the missing end.

TCRdb's table, derived via immunoSEQ multiplex PCR, lists solely in-frame clones and lacks some. Recorded for this sample: under 45,000 clones. The rearrangement uses TRBV30 and TRBJ1-6; D gene unclear. The clonotype was recovered from a woman between 18 and 69 years old with a cervical HPV16 infection that either progressed to CIN3+ or cleared (not recorded which). The material sequenced was blood buffy coat. The sequenced part of the CDR3 DNA is TGTGCCTGGAGGGAGGGCGCGAGCTCCTATAATTCACCC. Protein product: CAWREGASSYNSP. The CDR3 reads in full as CAWREGASSYNSPLHF.